This T cell receptor beta chain was sequenced in a study of blood T cell repertoires in COVID-19. In the study overall: Samples came from the United States, Italy and Spain, spanning acute and convalescent COVID-19. In each case, the material was cDNA or gDNA derived from T cells, B-cell-depleted T cells, or PBMCs.

Trimming removed 7 bases from V and 3 bases from J, with 15 bases in between. Per the germline V gene, CDR1 is LNHDA and CDR2 is SQIVND (reference sequence). The length of the CDR3 is 15 residues. This clone was recorded once. Per the original methods: Reference gene primer amplification yielded estimated nucleated cell counts. TCRdb's copy holds only in-frame clones and misses some; the assay was immunoSEQ multiplex PCR. The DNA was the basis for D and trimming; V, J and clone size are from that table. The top ten clones hold under 6.5% of a sample with some 200,000 clones, 88% of them seen once. The genes are TRBV19 and TRBJ2-2; D may be TRBD2 (6 bases). This TCR was sampled from a middle-aged man with active or convalescent COVID-19. Sequenced: peripheral blood. Written as DNA, the CDR3 is TGTGCCAGTACCTCCTTAGCGGAGTACACCGGGGAGCTGTTTTTT. It codes for CASTSLAEYTGELFF. Full variable domain (missing parts from reference TRBV19 and TRBJ2-2): DGGITQSPKYLFRKEGQNVTLSCEQNLNHDAMYWYRQDPGQGLRLIYYSQIVNDFQKGDIAEGYSVSREKKESFPLTVTSAQKNPTAFYLCASTSLAEYTGELFFGEGSRLTVL.